The 29 T cell receptor beta chains given below trace back to one sample, sequenced in a study of blood T cell repertoires in COVID-19. The assay was immunoSEQ multiplex PCR, and TCRdb's table has in-frame clones only and misses some. The table records 170,000 or so clones, nearly 80% of them present only once. The specimen sequenced was peripheral blood. The source of these receptors is a woman aged 70-85 years with acute or convalescent COVID-19.

This chain joins TRBV29-1 and TRBJ1-5; 12 positions agree with TRBD1. The V and J ends lost 6 bases and 11 bases, in that order; junction bases with no gene match: 14. Germline CDR1 SQVTM, CDR2 ANQGSEA. The CDR3 is made up of 15 amino acids. CDR3 residues: CSVTTGTGGQLAQHF. CDR3 sequence (DNA): TGCAGCGTGACGACCGGGACAGGGGGCCAATTGGCCCAGCATTTT.

V gene TRBV5-1 combines with J gene TRBJ1-1; 10 bases agree with TRBD1. Germline CDR1 is SGHRS and CDR2 is YFSETQ. The junction had 5 bases not matched to a gene; V was cut back by 3 bases and J by 3 bases. This CDR3 region has 15 residues. The CDR3 DNA reads TGCGCCAGCAGCTCTACCGGGACAGGGGACACTGAAGCTTTCTTT. Translated, it gives CASSSTGTGDTEAFF.

The J gene is TRBJ1-4, the V gene TRBV28; unclear D gene. The ends were cut back, 6 bases at V and 4 bases at J, with 9 bases in the middle. CDR3 length: 13 amino acids. In germline, CDR1 is MDHEN, CDR2 SYDVKM. The CDR3 loop reads CASRTRYNEKLFF. The CDR3 bases are TGTGCCAGCAGAACTAGATATAATGAAAAACTGTTTTTT.

This clone was observed once. The chain uses TRBV5-1 and TRBJ2-5; D is possibly TRBD1 (5 bases). The CDR3 totals 15 residues. Germline V CDR1 and CDR2: SGHRS, YFSETQ. V lost 1 base and J 5 bases, leaving 15 bases between the germline ends. CDR3 region: CASSLQGGVRETQYF. CDR3 in DNA: TGCGCCAGCAGCTTGCAGGGCGGTGTACGTGAGACCCAGTACTTC.

The chain uses TRBV7-9 and TRBJ2-5, with TRBD1 matching 9 bases. The ends lost 5 bases at V and 5 bases at J; junction bases unmatched: 9. This CDR3 region has 15 residues. Germline V gives CDR1 SEHNR, CDR2 FQNEAQ (reference sequence). The CDR3 protein is CASSPDRGVRETQYF. The CDR3 DNA sequence: TGTGCCAGCAGCCCGGACAGGGGCGTACGGGAGACCCAGTACTTC.

V gene TRBV5-1 combines with J gene TRBJ2-1; D call uncertain. Trimming took 0 bases from V and 7 from J, leaving 11 bases between them. The CDR3 totals 14 residues. CDR1 is SGHRS, CDR2 YFSETQ, per germline. CDR3 sequence reads: CASSLASLVNEQFF. The CDR3, as DNA: TGCGCCAGCAGCTTGGCGTCCCTAGTTAATGAGCAGTTCTTC.

In DNA, the CDR3 is TGTGCCAGTGGGGACAGGATAAACACCGGGGAGCTGTTTTTT. Encoded protein: CASGDRINTGELFF. The genes are TRBV19 and TRBJ2-2, with 8 bases identical to TRBD1. The CDR3 spans 14 residues. Germline V CDR1 and CDR2: LNHDA, SQIVND (reference sequence). The V segment lost 8 bases and the J segment 2 bases; nucleotides outside the gene matches: 4.

This clone was seen a few times. This chain joins TRBV10-2 and TRBJ2-1, with 7 bases fitting TRBD2. CDR1 is WSHSY and CDR2 is SAAADI in the germline V gene. The CDR3 totals 13 residues. The V gene end was trimmed by 9 bases and the J gene end by 0 bases; junction bases not matched to a gene: 2. CDR3 sequence (DNA): TGCGCCAGTACTAGCGACTCCTACAATGAGCAGTTCTTC. This gives the protein CASTSDSYNEQFF.

This clone has only one observation. The chain recombines TRBV18 with TRBJ2-7, with TRBD1 as a possible D gene (6 bases). Trimming shortened V by 4 bases and J by 7 bases, and 11 bases separated the two germline ends. Per germline, CDR1 KGHSH and CDR2 LQKENI. The CDR3 loop spans 12 amino acids. CDR3 nucleotide sequence: TGTGCCAGCTCACAACTTGGACAGGAGCAGTACTTC. It yields the protein CASSQLGQEQYF.

This clone was recorded only once. This chain links TRBV19 with TRBJ2-7, with a weak D call TRBD1 (5 bases). This CDR3 has 15 amino acids. V shed 5 bases and J shed 0 bases, with 14 bases lying between them. CDR1 is LNHDA, CDR2 SQIVND, per germline (reference sequence). Written as DNA, the CDR3 is TGTGCCAGTAGTCACGGCCAGGGCGGCTCCTACGAGCAGTACTTC. This sequence encodes CASSHGQGGSYEQYF.

The gene calls are TRBV19 and TRBJ1-5; D is perhaps TRBD1 (5 bases). The V and J ends lost 3 bases and 6 bases respectively, with 12 bases between them. The CDR3 length is 14 residues. Germline-derived CDR1 and CDR2 are LNHDA and SQIVND (reference sequence). The CDR3: CASSMVGGSQPQHF. CDR3 in DNA: TGTGCCAGTAGTATGGTTGGGGGGTCTCAGCCCCAGCATTTT. The full variable domain, completed using reference TRBV19 and TRBJ1-5, is DGGITQSPKYLFRKEGQNVTLSCEQNLNHDAMYWYRQDPGQGLRLIYYSQIVNDFQKGDIAEGYSVSREKKESFPLTVTSAQKNPTAFYLCASSMVGGSQPQHFGDGTRLSIL.

The chain links TRBV5-1 to TRBJ1-2; perhaps TRBD1 as D (5 bases). The V end lost 4 bases, the J end lost 8 bases, and 15 bases lay between the germline ends. CDR1 and CDR2 (germline): SGHRS, YFSETQ. The CDR3 has 13 amino acids. Written as DNA, the CDR3 is TGCGCCAGCAGCGCGGGACTTGATAGCGGCTACACCTTC. It yields the protein CASSAGLDSGYTF.

The CDR3 reads CASSLSARSYEQYF. In DNA, the CDR3 is TGCGCCAGCAGCTTGTCCGCCAGATCCTACGAGCAGTACTTC. This chain connects TRBV5-1 to TRBJ2-7, with no clear D. The germline V gene encodes CDR1 SGHRS and CDR2 YFSETQ. Trimming took 1 base from V and 1 from J, leaving 9 bases between them. The CDR3 is made up of 14 amino acids. Looking up the rest from reference TRBV5-1 and TRBJ2-7 gives the full variable domain: KAGVTQTPRYLIKTRGQQVTLSCSPISGHRSVSWYQQTPGQGLQFLFEYFSETQRNKGNFPGRFSGRQFSNSRSEMNVSTLELGDSALYLCASSLSARSYEQYFGPGTRLTVT.

The rearrangement links TRBV11-1 to TRBJ1-1; D gene unclear. CDR3 length: 13 amino acids. From germline, CDR1 is SGHAT and CDR2 FQDESV (reference sequence). Trimming pared 2 bases from V and 5 bases from J, leaving 9 bases between. This CDR3 reads CASSLSGFTEAFF. The CDR3 region has the DNA TGTGCCAGCAGCTTATCGGGTTTTACTGAAGCTTTCTTT.

The chain links TRBV30 to TRBJ1-3, with D hard to call. The CDR3 loop spans 13 amino acids. The V gene lost 7 bases and the J gene lost 0 bases, with 10 bases spanning the gap. CDR1 is GTSNPN, CDR2 SVGIG, per germline (reference sequence). In DNA form, the CDR3 reads TGTGCCTACGGACTCATCTCTGGAAACACCATATATTTT. Protein sequence: CAYGLISGNTIYF.

The genes are TRBV19 and TRBJ2-1; perhaps TRBD2 as D (5 bases). Per the germline V gene, CDR1 is LNHDA and CDR2 is SQIVND (reference sequence). The CDR3 spans 14 residues. Between the trimmed V and J ends, which lost 3 bases and 9 bases, there was a span of 15 bases. CDR3 bases: TGTGCCAGTAGTATCACAGCGGCCTGGGGTGAGCAGTTCTTC. Translating it yields CASSITAAWGEQFF.

The V call is TRBV13, the J call TRBJ2-4, with 8 bases that match TRBD2. J was trimmed by 4 bases and V by 0 bases; bases with no gene match: 2. CDR1 PRHDT and CDR2 FYEKMQ come from the germline V gene (reference sequence). This CDR3 is built from 15 residues. CDR3 sequence reads: CASSLGTSGKNIQYF. CDR3 DNA sequence: TGTGCCAGCAGCTTAGGCACTAGCGGTAAAAACATTCAGTACTTC.

The table lists this clone with a few counts. The gene calls are TRBV2 and TRBJ1-5, with 8 bases fitting TRBD1. The CDR3 has 15 amino acids. V shed 8 bases and J 4 bases; nucleotides not matched to a gene: 10. CDR1 SNHLY and CDR2 FYNNEI come from the germline V gene. For the CDR3, the DNA is TGTGCCAGCGGTAGACAGGGGATACGTAATCAGCCCCAGCATTTT. It specifies CASGRQGIRNQPQHF.

This rearrangement joins TRBV29-1 to TRBJ2-1; 13 nucleotides agree with TRBD2. V gave up 1 base and J gave up 2 bases; unmatched junction bases: 14. Germline V gene lookup returns CDR1 SQVTM and CDR2 ANQGSEA. This CDR3 has 20 residues. CDR3 DNA: TGCAGCGTTGAAGGGTATTCGGTCGGACTAGCGGGAGACACCTACAATGAGCAGTTCTTC. Its protein product is CSVEGYSVGLAGDTYNEQFF.

This clone has just a few counts. The sample contains more than one DNA sequence encoding this CDR3. The V call is TRBV19, the J call TRBJ1-6, with no clear D. CDR1 is LNHDA, CDR2 SQIVND, per germline (reference sequence). This CDR3 comprises 15 residues. The V gene lost 6 bases and the J gene lost 0 bases, with 9 bases spanning the gap. The CDR3 reads CASSSRSSYNSPLHF. DNA for the CDR3: TGTGCCAGTAGCTCAAGGAGCTCCTATAATTCACCCCTCCACTTT.

The rearrangement joins TRBV7-8 to TRBJ1-3, with 9 nucleotides matching TRBD1. CDR3 size: 18 residues. Germline V CDR1 and CDR2: SGHVS, FQNEAQ. V was pared by 5 bases and J by 0 bases, with 11 bases of the junction left unmatched. CDR3 DNA sequence: TGTGCCAGCAGCCCGACCCGGACAGGGGCGAGCTCTGGAAACACCATATATTTT. Translated, it gives CASSPTRTGASSGNTIYF.

The chain links TRBV30 to TRBJ1-2, with TRBD1 as a possible D gene (5 bases). Germline CDR1 reads GTSNPN; CDR2 reads SVGIG (reference sequence). The CDR3 totals 15 residues. Trimming took 0 bases from V and 2 from J, leaving 13 bases between them. Here the CDR3 reads CAWSVNDSPNYGYTF. The CDR3 DNA reads as TGTGCCTGGAGTGTAAATGACAGTCCCAACTATGGCTACACCTTC. The entire variable domain, with the rest obtained from reference TRBV30 and TRBJ1-2, is as follows: SQTIHQWPATLVQPVGSPLSLECTVEGTSNPNLYWYRQAAGRGLQLLFYSVGIGQISSEVPQNLSASRPQDRQFILSSKKLLLSDSGFYLCAWSVNDSPNYGYTFGSGTRLTVV.

The rearrangement uses TRBV9 and TRBJ2-5; 11 positions agree with TRBD1. There are 16 residues in the CDR3. The germline V gene encodes CDR1 SGDLS and CDR2 YYNGEE. Trimming cost V 4 bases and J 1 base; bases outside gene matches: 6. CDR3 bases: TGTGCCAGCAGCCCAGGGACAGGGGGTGGCCAAGAGACCCAGTACTTC. Its protein product is CASSPGTGGGQETQYF.

The chain joins TRBV19 to TRBJ1-3; TRBD1 matches 9 bases. Germline V gives CDR1 LNHDA, CDR2 SQIVND (reference sequence). The CDR3 has 18 residues. Unmatched junction bases numbered 18, after V lost 10 bases and J lost 2 bases. CDR3 loop: CATLPGQGILSAGNTIYF. For the CDR3, the DNA is TGTGCCACCCTCCCGGGACAGGGAATCCTTTCGGCTGGAAACACCATATATTTT. The full variable domain, with the rest looked up from reference TRBV19 and TRBJ1-3, is DGGITQSPKYLFRKEGQNVTLSCEQNLNHDAMYWYRQDPGQGLRLIYYSQIVNDFQKGDIAEGYSVSREKKESFPLTVTSAQKNPTAFYLCATLPGQGILSAGNTIYFGEGSWLTVV.

The chain combines TRBV15 with TRBJ2-5; D call uncertain. The CDR3 sequence is 14 residues long. CDR1 and CDR2 from the germline V gene are LNHNV and YYDKDF (reference sequence). V was pared by 5 bases and J by 7 bases, with 17 bases between. The CDR3 spells CATSPLGSRRTQYF. The CDR3 DNA is TGTGCCACCAGCCCCTTGGGCTCCCGTAGGACCCAGTACTTC.

V gene TRBV27 combines with J gene TRBJ1-6; D perhaps matches TRBD1 (5 bases). The ends were cut back, 5 bases at V and 7 bases at J, with 12 bases in the middle. The CDR3 totals 14 residues. Germline V gene data show CDR1 as MNHEY and CDR2 as SMNVEV (reference sequence). CDR3 coding DNA: TGTGCCAGCAGTCAAGGGACTATGAATTCACCCCTCCACTTT. The encoded protein is CASSQGTMNSPLHF.

The V gene is TRBV3-1 (or the pseudogene TRBV3-2), the J gene TRBJ2-3, with D tentatively TRBD2 (5 bases). The V end was cut by 5 bases, the J end by 0 bases, with 12 bases between. Germline V lookup: CDR1 LGHDT, CDR2 YNNKEL (reference sequence). The CDR3 has 15 residues. DNA of the CDR3: TGTGCCAGCAGCGGGAGTCAATATAGCACAGATACGCAGTATTTT. Residues: CASSGSQYSTDTQYF.

This clone has a handful of counts. CDR3 loop: CASSQEGRDSTSYNEQFF. In DNA, the CDR3 is TGCGCCAGCAGCCAAGAGGGTAGAGACAGTACTTCCTACAATGAGCAGTTCTTC. V usage is TRBV4-1 and J usage is TRBJ2-1, with D possibly TRBD1 on 5 matching bases. The V and J ends lost 0 bases and 1 base respectively, with 16 bases between them. The CDR3 runs 18 residues. Germline-derived CDR1 and CDR2 are MGHRA and YSYEKL.

This chain uses TRBV27 with TRBJ2-1, with 9 bases that match TRBD2. With 7 bases clipped from V and 8 bases from J, the junction kept 12 bases outside the gene matches. There are 15 residues in the CDR3. The V gene's germline CDR1 is MNHEY and CDR2 SMNVEV (reference sequence). The CDR3 here is CASTPSRQREDEQFF. CDR3 in DNA: TGTGCCAGCACCCCTTCGAGGCAGCGGGAGGATGAGCAGTTCTTC.